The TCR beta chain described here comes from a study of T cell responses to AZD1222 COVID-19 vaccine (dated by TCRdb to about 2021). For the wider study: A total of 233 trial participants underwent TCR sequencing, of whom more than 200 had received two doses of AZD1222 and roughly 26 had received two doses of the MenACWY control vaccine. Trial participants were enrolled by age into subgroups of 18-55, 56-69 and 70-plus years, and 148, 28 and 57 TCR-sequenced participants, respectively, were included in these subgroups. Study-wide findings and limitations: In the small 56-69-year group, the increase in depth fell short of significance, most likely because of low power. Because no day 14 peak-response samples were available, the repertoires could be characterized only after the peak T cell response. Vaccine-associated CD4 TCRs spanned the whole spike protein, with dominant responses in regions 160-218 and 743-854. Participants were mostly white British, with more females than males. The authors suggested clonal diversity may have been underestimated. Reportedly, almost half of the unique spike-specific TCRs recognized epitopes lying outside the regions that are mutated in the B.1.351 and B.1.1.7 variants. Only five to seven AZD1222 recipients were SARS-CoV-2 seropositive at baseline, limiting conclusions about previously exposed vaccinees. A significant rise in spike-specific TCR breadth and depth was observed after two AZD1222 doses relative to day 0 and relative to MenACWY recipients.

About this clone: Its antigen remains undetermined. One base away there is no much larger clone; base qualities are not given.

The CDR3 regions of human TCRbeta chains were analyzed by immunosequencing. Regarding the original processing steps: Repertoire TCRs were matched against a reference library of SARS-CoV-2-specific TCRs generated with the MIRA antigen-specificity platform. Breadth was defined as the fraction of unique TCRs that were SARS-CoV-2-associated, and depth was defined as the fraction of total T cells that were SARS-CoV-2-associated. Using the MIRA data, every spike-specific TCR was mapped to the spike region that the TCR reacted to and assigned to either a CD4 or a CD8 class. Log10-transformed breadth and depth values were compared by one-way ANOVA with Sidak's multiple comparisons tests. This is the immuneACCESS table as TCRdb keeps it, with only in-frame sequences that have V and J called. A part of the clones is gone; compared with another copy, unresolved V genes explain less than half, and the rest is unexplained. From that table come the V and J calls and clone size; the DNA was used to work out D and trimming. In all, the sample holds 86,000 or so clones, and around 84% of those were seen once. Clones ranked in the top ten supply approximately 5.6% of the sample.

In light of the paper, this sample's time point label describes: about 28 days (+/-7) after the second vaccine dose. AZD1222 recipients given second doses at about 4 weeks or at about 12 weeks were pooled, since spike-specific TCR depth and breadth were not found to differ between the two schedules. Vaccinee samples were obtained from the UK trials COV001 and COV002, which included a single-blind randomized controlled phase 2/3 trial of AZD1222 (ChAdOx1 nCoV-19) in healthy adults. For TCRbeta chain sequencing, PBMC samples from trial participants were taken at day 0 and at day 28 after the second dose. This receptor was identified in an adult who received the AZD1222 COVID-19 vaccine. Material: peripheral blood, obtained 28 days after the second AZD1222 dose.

The CDR3: CASSLSVRVNTEAFF. The nucleotides read TGTGCCAGCAGTTTATCAGTCAGGGTGAACACTGAAGCTTTCTTT. The sequence is built from TRBV27 and TRBJ1-1; perhaps TRBD1 is the D gene, with 5 bases matching. V gives up 0 bases and J gives up 0 bases, and the segment between their germline ends measures 8 bases. CDR1 MNHEY and CDR2 SMNVEV were looked up in the germline V gene (reference sequence). The CDR3 starts with the cysteine, ends with the phenylalanine, and has 15 residues. Only the CDR3 region is kept as DNA, spanning 45 bases read in frame from base 1.